This T cell receptor beta chain was recorded in a study of identical twins. Healthy Caucasians alone served as donors. Germline assignment: CDR1 LNHNV and CDR2 YYDKDF (reference sequence). The germline V and J ends were trimmed by 2 bases and 2 bases, with 10 bases remaining between them. This CDR3 spans 15 amino acids. MiXCR was run by TCRdb on the 5' RACE reads, yielding one entry per CDR3 protein. The sample contains 1.5 million to 2 million distinct CDR3 sequences, under 35% of which appear only once. This clonotype was obtained from a newborn girl in good health. Sequencing input: cord blood. V usage is TRBV15 and J usage is TRBJ1-3, with D perhaps matching TRBD1 (6 bases). The CDR3 sequence is CATSRTGSTGNTIYF. CDR3 nucleotide sequence: TGTGCCACCAGCAGAACAGGGTCTACTGGAAACACCATATATTTT.